The 11 T cell receptor beta chains below come from one sample, sequenced in a study of cytomegalovirus exposure and HLA in healthy donors. Sequencing was performed with immunoSEQ multiplex PCR; in TCRdb, only in-frame clones are kept and a portion is missing. The sample lists around 350,000 clones, 86% occurring once. The sequenced sample was PBMCs. The receptors were sampled from a young woman in good health and CMV-seronegative.

The V call is TRBV27, the J call TRBJ1-2; 9 bases map to TRBD1. Looked up from germline, CDR1 is MNHEY and CDR2 is SMNVEV (reference sequence). V lost 4 bases, J lost 4 bases, and 7 bases stayed unmatched. This CDR3 comprises 15 residues. The CDR3 sequence: CASSSGTGISYGYTF. CDR3 nucleotide sequence: TGTGCCAGCAGTTCTGGGACAGGGATTTCCTATGGCTACACCTTC.

The chain has TRBV2 and TRBJ2-3; D remains unclear. Germline CDR1 reads SNHLY; CDR2 reads FYNNEI. V was shortened by 8 bases and J by 9 bases, with 18 bases between the two germline ends. The CDR3 runs 13 residues. The DNA for the CDR3 is TGTGCCAGCGCGTACGAGTCATTGGGCACGCAGTATTTT. This gives the protein CASAYESLGTQYF.

The chain couples TRBV10-1 to TRBJ2-2; D is uncertain. CDR1 WNHNN and CDR2 SYGVQD come from the germline V gene (reference sequence). The CDR3 spans 14 residues. The V end lost 3 bases, the J end lost 2 bases, and 7 bases lay between the germline ends. This chain's CDR3 is CASSERRNTGELFF. CDR3 sequence (DNA): TGCGCCAGCAGTGAACGGAGAAACACCGGGGAGCTGTTTTTT.

The chain's CDR3 is CASSPTTLRTDTQYF. DNA of the CDR3: TGTGCCAGCAGCCCTACTACGCTCAGAACAGATACGCAGTATTTT. This chain links TRBV5-6 with TRBJ2-3, with no clear D. The germline V and J ends were trimmed by 4 bases and 3 bases, with 15 bases remaining between them. The germline V gene has CDR1 SGHDT and CDR2 YYEEEE. This CDR3 region has 15 residues.

The gene calls are TRBV6-5 and TRBJ1-3; 8 positions agree with TRBD1. The CDR3 has 15 residues. V trimming: 7 bases; J trimming: 4 bases; junction bases outside the gene matches: 9. Per germline, CDR1 MNHEY and CDR2 SVGAGI. The CDR3 region is CASTVDRGQGNTIYF. The CDR3 coding sequence is TGTGCCAGCACCGTCGACAGGGGCCAGGGAAACACCATATATTTT.

J is TRBJ1-5 and V is TRBV4-1; D not resolved. V lost 5 bases and J 3 bases, leaving 11 bases between the germline ends. This CDR3 is 14 amino acids long. CDR1 is MGHRA and CDR2 is YSYEKL in the germline V gene. Written as DNA, the CDR3 is TGCGCCAGCAGCGAAAGCGGGGTCAATCAGCCCCAGCATTTT. Protein product: CASSESGVNQPQHF.

The genes are TRBV30 and TRBJ2-7; tentative D call: TRBD1 (5 bases). The germline CDR1 and CDR2 sequences are GTSNPN and SVGIG (reference sequence). The CDR3 spans 13 residues. Trimming removed 0 bases from V and 3 bases from J, with 9 bases in between. The CDR3 sequence: CAWSVPGFYEQYF. The CDR3 DNA reads TGTGCCTGGAGTGTACCAGGGTTCTACGAGCAGTACTTC. The whole variable domain, filled in from reference TRBV30 and TRBJ2-7, reads SQTIHQWPATLVQPVGSPLSLECTVEGTSNPNLYWYRQAAGRGLQLLFYSVGIGQISSEVPQNLSASRPQDRQFILSSKKLLLSDSGFYLCAWSVPGFYEQYFGPGTRLTVT.

The chain employs TRBV6-1 and TRBJ1-3; D gene uncertain. This CDR3 is built from 16 residues. Trimming shortened V by 2 bases and J by 0 bases, and 11 bases separated the two germline ends. The germline gives CDR1 MNHNS, CDR2 SASEGT. CDR3: CASSELDSSSGNTIYF. In DNA form, the CDR3 reads TGTGCCAGCAGTGAATTGGACTCGAGCTCTGGAAACACCATATATTTT.

The chain joins TRBV11-3 to TRBJ2-7; 9 bases match TRBD2. This CDR3 is 15 amino acids long. Trimming at V came to 3 bases and at J to 1 base, leaving 4 bases not matched to a gene. The germline V gene encodes CDR1 SGHNT and CDR2 YENEEA. Here the CDR3 DNA reads TGTGCCAGCAGCTTTAGCGGGGGTAGATCCTACGAGCAGTACTTC. Amino acid sequence: CASSFSGGRSYEQYF.

V usage is TRBV4-2 and J usage is TRBJ1-1, with D possibly matching TRBD1 (5 bases). The germline V gene has CDR1 LGHNA and CDR2 YNFKEQ. Trimming took off 5 bases at V and 1 base at J, with 17 bases between the two ends. This CDR3 spans 16 amino acids. DNA of the CDR3: TGTGCCAGCAGCAAACCGGGGCGGGGTAGGAACACTGAAGCTTTCTTT. Its translation is CASSKPGRGRNTEAFF.

The genes are TRBV30 and TRBJ1-1; 7 bases line up with TRBD1. The CDR3 is 13 residues long. V shed 5 bases, J shed 4 bases, and the junction held 7 bases outside the gene matches. Germline CDR1 and CDR2: GTSNPN and SVGIG (reference sequence). The CDR3 nucleotides read TGTGCCTGGGGGCCGACAGGGAGCACTGAAGCTTTCTTT. It encodes CAWGPTGSTEAFF.